What follows are 3 T cell receptor beta chains derived from one specimen sequenced in a study of multiple sclerosis patients with progressive multifocal leukoencephalopathy (dated by TCRdb to the late 2010s). Library preparation used the immunoSEQ multiplex PCR assay. Sourced from immuneACCESS, this table was stored by TCRdb with only in-frame sequences that have V and J called. A share of the clones is absent; for the studies checked, an unresolved V gene accounts for under half, and the remainder has no known explanation. This sample is represented by 25,000 to 30,000 clones; more than 70% of them were singletons. The ten top clones hold roughly an eighth of the sample. The sample's time point label, in plain terms: time of PML onset. The meaning of the sample's treatment or condition label: on natalizumab therapy at sampling. Here the sequenced sample was PBMCs, taken from a patient treated with natalizumab. The receptors shown here come from a woman aged 25 to 45 with progressive multifocal leukoencephalopathy.

The chain has TRBV2 and TRBJ2-5; TRBD1 or TRBD2 may be the D gene (5 bases each). The assigned J gene may be wrong: the sequence end matches TRBJ2-7 better. CDR3 size: 13 residues. Germline loops: CDR1 SNHLY, CDR2 FYNNEI. The CDR3 here is CASRGDGRYEQYF. CDR3 DNA sequence: TGTGCCAGCAGAGGGGACGGGCGATACGAGCAGTACTTC.

V usage is TRBV5-5 and J usage is TRBJ1-3, with D unclear. The CDR3 sequence is 18 residues long. Trimming shortened V by 1 base and J by 2 bases, and 19 bases separated the two germline ends. Germline lookup yields CDR1 SGHKS and CDR2 YYEKEE (reference sequence). The CDR3 sequence is CASSLTRRPDGAGNTIYF. CDR3 bases: TGTGCCAGCAGCTTGACGCGGCGGCCCGACGGGGCTGGAAACACCATATATTTT.

J is TRBJ2-7 and V is TRBV7-2, with D possibly matching TRBD1 (6 bases). The CDR3 sequence is 13 residues long. Germline CDR1 and CDR2: SGHTA and FQGNSA. The V end lost 3 bases, the J end lost 3 bases, and 9 bases lay between the germline ends. The CDR3 region is CASSFDRIYEQYF. DNA for the CDR3: TGTGCCAGCAGCTTCGACAGGATCTACGAGCAGTACTTC.